This TCR beta chain was captured in a study of blood T cell repertoires in COVID-19. At the level of the study: The origin of the acute and convalescent COVID-19 samples was the United States, Italy and Spain.

Clones were read by immunoSEQ multiplex PCR, and TCRdb kept only the in-frame ones, dropping some. Of hundreds of thousands of clones detected, 82% appear once; the ten largest clones hold 3% to 4%. This CDR3 comprises 11 residues. V was clipped by 3 bases and J by 7 bases, with 5 bases between them. Looked up from germline, CDR1 is SNHLY and CDR2 is FYNNEI. Sequenced input: peripheral blood. The TCR sequence derives from a woman aged 80 or over with acute or convalescent COVID-19. This rearrangement joins TRBV2 to TRBJ2-3; D unresolved. CDR3: CASSDSYTQYF. CDR3 DNA: TGTGCCAGCAGTGATTCATATACGCAGTATTTT.